Below, one T cell receptor beta chain is given with its context. This clonotype came up a few times. Its cognate antigen has yet to be identified. Base quality data are lacking; no much larger clone is found one base away. Spanning cysteine to phenylalanine, the CDR3 consists of 14 amino acids. The only DNA kept is the CDR3, 42 bases in frame from the first base. According to the germline V gene (reference sequence), CDR1 reads LNHNV and CDR2 reads YYDKDF. Between the V and J ends, shortened by 6 bases and 6 bases respectively, the junction contains 18 bases. This sample is drawn from a study of blood T cells in healthy people across ages (dated by TCRdb to about 2015). Regarding the research as a whole: Template switching captured roughly one uniquely barcoded TCR beta cDNA molecule per two T cells in model experiments. To track age-related changes in TCR beta repertoire diversity, the study relied on deep sequencing normalized with unique cDNA molecular identifiers. The donors were split into four age groups: young (average 16 years), middle-aged (39), aged (about 56) and long-lived (more than 80). To avoid experimental bias, donors of different ages were distributed randomly across sequencing lanes. Two additional independent replicas of 1 million unique cDNA reads from the same blood draw were analyzed for two donors (one aged 18 to 30 and one aged 80 or older).

The approximately 40 donors, aged roughly 6 to 90 years, were systemically healthy Caucasian individuals from Russia. Each donor gave 8 to 10 milliliters of peripheral blood, drawn into EDTA-treated Vacutainer tubes. Ficoll-Paque density-gradient centrifugation was used to isolate PBMCs, with at least 6 million per sample. Total RNA, at least 5.5 micrograms per sample, was extracted from PBMCs with Trizol reagent. For every donor, flow cytometry on a PBMC aliquot measured the percentage of naive CD45RAhigh/CD27high T cells. Library preparation used 5' RACE. Sequenced on an Illumina HiSeq 2500. A second PCR of 7 to 11 cycles was performed with a sample-barcoded 5' primer and a J-beta primer mix. A unique molecular identifier was introduced onto each TCR beta cDNA molecule by a template-switch 5' adaptor carrying 12 random nucleotides. At least 2.5 million CDR3-containing paired-end reads were obtained from each sample. All of the RNA was converted into first-strand cDNA using the Mint cDNA synthesis kit, with a TRBC-specific oligonucleotide serving as the primer. All cDNA was treated with uracil-DNA glycosylase and then went through a first 18-cycle PCR with the universal primers M1SS and BC2_uni_R. The original methods were these. For normalization, 1 million high-quality reads were randomly selected from each sample, with every read carrying a distinct molecular identifier. Instead of being binned into consensus sequences, reads with shared molecular identifiers were discarded. MiTCR, run with a Q25 quality threshold and the strictest error-elimination algorithm, handled CDR3 identification, clonotype clustering and error correction. A nonparametric unseen species model using Euler transformation provided a lower-bound estimate of total TCR beta diversity. The public reads were reprocessed in TCRdb via fastp at Q25 and MiXCR, keeping in-frame beta chains. Merged by CDR3 protein, the rows form single entries marked with the most common genes and DNA. Here the V and J calls rest on TCRdb's processing, not on the authors' analysis. This sample has about 670,000 distinct CDR3 sequences in its table, and around 41% of those were observed once. About 30% of the sample is taken by the ten largest.

Results the study describes overall, beyond this receptor: Compared with the aged group, the long-lived group had more naive CD4+ T cells, fewer expanded clones and increased TCR diversity, suggesting age selection. Observed TCR beta diversity correlated strongly with the percentage of naive T cells measured by flow cytometry. Conclusive comparison of naive and antigen-experienced compartments was prevented by the profiling of bulk unsorted PBMCs. Estimates of total diversity based on one million sequenced T cells were considered lower bounds and underestimates. Observed TCR beta diversity per million T cells fell roughly linearly with age, and a significant reduction was already apparent by age roughly 40. Donor CMV infection status was unknown, potentially confounding age-related changes in expanded clonotypes.

The clonotype was recovered from a man older than 75 in good health. The rearrangement combines TRBV15 with TRBJ2-7; the D gene is perhaps TRBD1, from 7 matching bases. Sequences were obtained from blood. The DNA is TGTGCCACCAGTCAAGCACAGGGGACTTTCGAGCAGTACTTC. Its protein reads: CATSQAQGTFEQYF.